This T cell receptor beta chain was recovered during a study of T cells expressing NK-cell markers. At the level of the study: One of eight sequenced donors was HCMV-seronegative; the other seven were seropositive.

Findings and caveats of the study: Among several donors, these clonotypes also ranked first in the CD3+CD56-NKG2C+ fraction. The study did not resolve the HCMV specificity of expanded NKG2C+ T cell clones.

TCRdb processed the 5' RACE reads again and assigns one entry to each CDR3 protein, with no DNA. There are about 140,000 distinct CDR3 sequences in the sample, with more than 10% held by the top ten. CDR3 length: 15 amino acids. The germline gives CDR1 DFQATT, CDR2 SNEGSKA (reference sequence). Details on this clonotype: What it binds is unknown.

Material: blood T cells: a sorted CD56 or NKG2C T cell subset, CD4+ or CD8+ T cells, or bulk PBMC T cells (not recorded which). The origin of this receptor is a man between 18 and 29 years old in good health. The chain is built from TRBV20-1 and TRBJ2-1. The CDR3 region is CSARGIGSPYNEQFF.